One and the same sample provided the 13 T cell receptor beta chains below, sequenced in a study of identical twins (dated by TCRdb to 2016 to 2018). Library preparation used 5' RACE. The run used an Illumina HiSeq 2000. TCRdb cleaned the public reads at Q25 with fastp, built clones with MiXCR and kept in-frame beta chains. Every entry covers one CDR3 protein and lists the most common genes and DNA from its rows. This sample is represented by hundreds of thousands of distinct CDR3 sequences; about 12% of them were singletons. About 1.6% of the sample comes from the top ten. These same records also appear under a second study, on yellow fever vaccine responses in identical twins.

Source material: PBMCs. The receptor source for this set is a young woman in good health.

The chain recombines TRBV7-6 with TRBJ2-2; D uncertain. This CDR3 is 16 amino acids long. Between the trimmed V and J ends, which lost 1 base and 3 bases, there was a span of 12 bases. CDR1 is SGHVS and CDR2 is FNYEAQ in the germline V gene. The CDR3 here is CASSLGRIRDTGELFF. DNA for the CDR3: TGTGCCAGCAGCTTAGGGAGAATACGAGACACCGGGGAGCTGTTTTTT.

This clonotype showed up just a few times. This rearrangement joins TRBV15 to TRBJ2-1, with TRBD2 matching 10 bases. The CDR3 runs 17 residues. With V trimmed by 2 bases and J by 2 bases, 6 bases remained unmatched. Germline CDR1 reads LNHNV; CDR2 reads YYDKDF (reference sequence). CDR3 in amino acids: CATSRSGLAEPYNEQFF. CDR3 DNA sequence: TGTGCCACCAGCAGAAGCGGACTAGCGGAGCCCTACAATGAGCAGTTCTTC.

This clonotype was observed a few times. The chain links TRBV3-1 to TRBJ2-4, with 8 positions matching TRBD1. The CDR3 has 14 amino acids. The J segment lost 6 bases and the V segment lost 4 bases, leaving 5 bases of the junction unmatched. Germline V gives CDR1 LGHDT, CDR2 YNNKEL (reference sequence). CDR3 in amino acids: CASSRQGAGNIQYF. The CDR3 nucleotides are TGTGCCAGCAGCCGGCAGGGGGCAGGAAACATTCAGTACTTC.

The sample holds a few counts of this clonotype. V and J are TRBV10-3 and TRBJ2-1; D may match TRBD1 or TRBD2 (5 bases each). The CDR3 sequence is 18 residues long. Germline V gene sequence: CDR1 ENHRY, CDR2 SYGVKD. Trimming pared 2 bases from V and 0 bases from J, leaving 17 bases between. In DNA, the CDR3 is TGTGCCATCAGTGAGAGCCTCGGGGACCGGAGCTCCTACAATGAGCAGTTCTTC. It specifies CAISESLGDRSSYNEQFF.

The gene calls are TRBV20-1 and TRBJ2-3, with 9 bases that match TRBD2. Germline loops: CDR1 DFQATT, CDR2 SNEGSKA (reference sequence). V lost 4 bases to trimming and J lost 4 bases; unmatched junction nucleotides: 12. The CDR3 covers 16 residues. The CDR3 sequence is CSATGAAGGTPDTQYF. CDR3 bases: TGCAGTGCTACCGGGGCAGCGGGAGGTACGCCAGATACGCAGTATTTT.

Ten or more counts support this clonotype. The chain joins TRBV10-3 to TRBJ2-1; tentatively, D is TRBD1 (5 bases). CDR3 size: 12 residues. V was trimmed by 3 bases and J by 7 bases, leaving 7 bases between them. From germline, CDR1 is ENHRY and CDR2 SYGVKD. This CDR3 reads CAISDRGNEQFF. The CDR3 DNA reads as TGTGCCATCAGTGATAGGGGAAATGAGCAGTTCTTC.

At least ten counts were recorded for this clonotype. CDR3 bases: TGTGCCAGCAGCTTAGGGGCTATGGAAAAACTGTTTTTT. Its protein is CASSLGAMEKLFF. This chain connects TRBV7-8 to TRBJ1-4; D gene ambiguous. Germline lookup yields CDR1 SGHVS and CDR2 FQNEAQ. There are 13 residues in the CDR3. V lost 1 base to trimming and J lost 8 bases, with 8 bases between them.

A few counts support this clonotype. The V and J genes are TRBV7-8 and TRBJ2-5, with TRBD1 matching 8 bases. CDR1 is SGHVS and CDR2 is FQNEAQ in the germline V gene. This CDR3 has 15 residues. J gave up 2 bases and V 4 bases, and 6 bases lay outside the gene matches. In DNA form, the CDR3 reads TGTGCCAGCAGCTCCCCCCAGGGGGCACAAGAGACCCAGTACTTC. Translated, it gives CASSSPQGAQETQYF.

This clonotype was recorded a few times. The chain is built from TRBV6-1 and TRBJ1-5, with 9 bases matching TRBD1. There are 16 residues in the CDR3. The ends lost 5 bases at V and 4 bases at J; junction bases unmatched: 9. Germline V gene lookup returns CDR1 MNHNS and CDR2 SASEGT. Here the CDR3 reads CASSRKPGQGNQPQHF. In nucleotides, the CDR3 is TGTGCCAGCAGTCGAAAACCGGGACAGGGAAATCAGCCCCAGCATTTT.

This clonotype was recorded at least ten times. J is TRBJ2-3 and V is TRBV7-9; 9 nucleotides line up with TRBD2. Unmatched junction bases numbered 3, after V lost 4 bases and J lost 1 base. The CDR3 sequence is 15 residues long. The germline V gene has CDR1 SEHNR and CDR2 FQNEAQ (reference sequence). CDR3 DNA sequence: TGTGCCAGCAGCTCCAGCGGGGGGCGCACAGATACGCAGTATTTT. Its protein is CASSSSGGRTDTQYF.

The chain joins TRBV20-1 to TRBJ2-2; 13 positions agree with TRBD2. With V trimmed by 6 bases and J by 5 bases, 9 bases remained unmatched. Germline CDR1 is DFQATT and CDR2 is SNEGSKA (reference sequence). This CDR3 region has 16 residues. This CDR3 reads CSAAGTSGVRTGELFF. The CDR3 region has the DNA TGCAGTGCCGCTGGGACTAGCGGGGTGAGAACCGGGGAGCTGTTTTTT.

This clonotype was counted many times. The genes are TRBV29-1 and TRBJ2-3, with D perhaps matching TRBD2 (6 bases). The CDR3 covers 15 residues. Germline-derived CDR1 and CDR2 are SQVTM and ANQGSEA. The V end lost 6 bases, the J end lost 2 bases, and 18 bases lay between the germline ends. CDR3 sequence (DNA): TGCAGCGTGGGGCAGGGCGGAGGGACCACAGATACGCAGTATTTT. As protein: CSVGQGGGTTDTQYF.

This clonotype appeared many times. This chain joins TRBV2 and TRBJ2-1; TRBD1 is a possible D gene (5 bases). CDR1 SNHLY and CDR2 FYNNEI come from the germline V gene. The germline V and J ends were trimmed by 7 bases and 2 bases, with 15 bases remaining between them. CDR3 length: 15 amino acids. This chain's CDR3 is CASKGGQGPYNEQFF. The DNA of the CDR3 is TGTGCCAGCAAGGGTGGCCAGGGCCCCTACAATGAGCAGTTCTTC.